Shown below are 14 T cell receptor beta chains from a single sample sequenced in a study of PD-1 blockade in classical Hodgkin lymphoma. The table came from immunoSEQ multiplex PCR; TCRdb's copy has only in-frame clones and leaves some out. The sample consists of over 12,000 clones, roughly two thirds of them appearing once. There was relapse after autologous stem cell transplantation in every patient, and there was variation in brentuximab vedotin exposure. The input for sequencing was peripheral blood mononuclear cells (PBMCs), taken at baseline. The receptors stem from a human donor with classical Hodgkin lymphoma.

As to this clone: This is likely an artifact of a read error, given a far larger clone one base away. This chain uses TRBV7-2 with TRBJ2-1; 7 bases agree with TRBD1. Trimming at V came to 4 bases and at J to 7 bases, leaving 4 bases not matched to a gene. This CDR3 comprises 13 residues. Germline V gene sequence: CDR1 SGHTA, CDR2 FQGNSA. In DNA, the CDR3 is TGTGCCAGCAGCTGGGGGACAGTGAATGAGCAGTTCTTC. Protein product: CASSWGTVNEQFF.

This clone was picked up one time. This sequence joins TRBV10-2 and TRBJ2-3; a possible D gene is TRBD2 (6 bases). V lost 3 bases and J lost 4, with 17 bases in between. Germline CDR1 WSHSY, CDR2 SAAADI. The CDR3 has 16 residues. CDR3: CASSDNGGPSADTQYF. For the CDR3, the DNA is TGCGCCAGCAGTGATAACGGAGGACCTAGCGCAGATACGCAGTATTTT.

This clone has just a few counts. The chain uses TRBV13 and TRBJ2-7, with 7 bases matching TRBD1. V was pared by 3 bases and J by 0 bases, with 5 bases of the junction left unmatched. The CDR3 is made up of 15 amino acids. Germline loops: CDR1 PRHDT, CDR2 FYEKMQ (reference sequence). CDR3: CASSFWGQSSYEQYF. In DNA, the CDR3 is TGTGCCAGCAGCTTTTGGGGACAGAGCTCCTACGAGCAGTACTTC. The complete variable domain, with remaining parts taken from reference TRBV13 and TRBJ2-7, reads AAGVIQSPRHLIKEKRETATLKCYPIPRHDTVYWYQQGPGQDPQFLISFYEKMQSDKGSIPDRFSAQQFSDYHSELNMSSLELGDSALYFCASSFWGQSSYEQYFGPGTRLTVT.

This clone was recorded a few times. The V and J genes are TRBV28 and TRBJ1-5; D ambiguous. The CDR3 consists of 14 residues. CDR1 and CDR2 (germline): MDHEN, SYDVKM. The germline V and J ends were trimmed by 6 bases and 4 bases, with 13 bases remaining between them. The DNA of the CDR3 is TGTGCCAGCAGCCTACACAGTGGAAATCAGCCCCAGCATTTT. This encodes CASSLHSGNQPQHF.

This clone showed up just a few times. The chain couples TRBV15 to TRBJ2-1; 8 bases are a match to TRBD1. Unmatched junction bases numbered 4, after V lost 3 bases and J lost 9 bases. Looked up from germline, CDR1 is LNHNV and CDR2 is YYDKDF (reference sequence). CDR3 length equals 13 residues. Here the CDR3 DNA reads TGTGCCACCAGCAGTGACAGGGGTCTTGAGCAGTTCTTC. It translates to CATSSDRGLEQFF. The full variable domain, with the rest looked up from reference TRBV15 and TRBJ2-1, is DAMVIQNPRYQVTQFGKPVTLSCSQTLNHNVMYWYQQKSSQAPKLLFHYYDKDFNNEADTPDNFQSRRPNTSFCFLDIRSPGLGDTAMYLCATSSDRGLEQFFGPGTRLTVL.

V is TRBV13 and J is TRBJ2-5, with 9 positions matching TRBD1. There are 13 residues in the CDR3. Germline V lookup: CDR1 PRHDT, CDR2 FYEKMQ (reference sequence). After removal of 8 bases from V and 3 bases from J, the junction contained 4 bases not matched to a gene. The CDR3 coding sequence is TGTGCCAGCGGGGACAGGGCGGAAGAGACCCAGTACTTC. As protein: CASGDRAEETQYF. Looking up the rest from reference TRBV13 and TRBJ2-5 gives the full variable domain: AAGVIQSPRHLIKEKRETATLKCYPIPRHDTVYWYQQGPGQDPQFLISFYEKMQSDKGSIPDRFSAQQFSDYHSELNMSSLELGDSALYFCASGDRAEETQYFGPGTRLLVL.

To note about this clone: A read error likely explains this, since a far larger clone differs by one base. The sample contains more than one DNA sequence encoding this CDR3. The chain has TRBV5-3 and TRBJ2-1, with 7 bases aligning to TRBD1. TRBV5-3 is designated an ORF whose function remains uncertain. There are 13 residues in the CDR3. The CDR3 here is CASSWGTVNEQFF. DNA of the CDR3: TGTGCCAGCAGCTGGGGGACAGTCAATGAGCAGTTCTTC.

In its sample, this clone was seen a few times. The CDR3 DNA follows: TGTGCCAGCAGCCAAGAAGTCAGGGCTTCCTATAATTCACCCCTCCACTTT. This codes for CASSQEVRASYNSPLHF. This sequence joins TRBV4-2 and TRBJ1-6; a weak D match, TRBD1 (5 bases). V lost 0 bases to trimming and J lost 1 base, with 10 bases between them. Germline V gene lookup returns CDR1 LGHNA and CDR2 YNFKEQ. The CDR3 extends over 17 amino acids.

The chain is built from TRBV2 and TRBJ2-1, with 11 bases aligning to TRBD2. Germline V lookup: CDR1 SNHLY, CDR2 FYNNEI. The CDR3 loop spans 14 amino acids. The ends lost 7 bases at V and 5 bases at J; junction bases unmatched: 4. The CDR3 region is CASTSGRSNNEQFF. In DNA form, the CDR3 reads TGTGCCAGCACTAGCGGGAGGTCCAACAATGAGCAGTTCTTC. Full variable domain (remainder filled in from reference TRBV2 and TRBJ2-1): EPEVTQTPSHQVTQMGQEVILRCVPISNHLYFYWYRQILGQKVEFLVSFYNNEISEKSEIFDDQFSVERPDGSNFTLKIRSTKLEDSAMYFCASTSGRSNNEQFFGPGTRLTVL.

By share of the sample, this clone is large. The chain joins TRBV2 to TRBJ1-2; 9 bases line up with TRBD1. The CDR3 length is 14 residues. V dropped 7 bases and J dropped 10; count of bases not matched to a gene: 13. CDR1 is SNHLY and CDR2 is FYNNEI in the germline V gene. The CDR3 protein is CASISGQGPPVYTF. The CDR3 DNA sequence: TGTGCCAGCATCTCCGGACAGGGGCCTCCGGTCTACACCTTC. The whole variable domain, remainder taken from reference TRBV2 and TRBJ1-2, is EPEVTQTPSHQVTQMGQEVILRCVPISNHLYFYWYRQILGQKVEFLVSFYNNEISEKSEIFDDQFSVERPDGSNFTLKIRSTKLEDSAMYFCASISGQGPPVYTFGSGTRLTVV.

This clone was observed a few times. V and J are TRBV6-1 and TRBJ1-6; possible D gene TRBD1, 5 bases. This CDR3 is 16 amino acids long. The V and J ends lost 2 bases and 10 bases respectively, with 18 bases between them. In germline, CDR1 is MNHNS, CDR2 SASEGT. The CDR3 is CASSERPFGGGSPLHF. The DNA of the CDR3 is TGTGCCAGCAGTGAACGGCCCTTCGGGGGGGGGTCACCCCTCCACTTT.

The count of this clone is one. The germline gene is not matched at one end of the junction; a read error may be the cause. The chain employs TRBV7-7 and TRBJ2-5, with D unclear. This CDR3 region has 13 residues. Germline CDR1 and CDR2: SSHAT and FNYEAQ (reference sequence). In nucleotides, the CDR3 is TGTGCTAGCAGCTTTACGAAAACGGAGACCCAGTACTTC. This encodes CASSFTKTETQYF.

J is TRBJ2-5 and V is TRBV5-6; no reliable D call. V was trimmed by 0 bases and J by 1 base, leaving 7 bases between them. The CDR3 is 14 amino acids. Looked up from germline, CDR1 is SGHDT and CDR2 is YYEEEE. CDR3 nucleotide sequence: TGTGCCAGCAGCTTGGGCAGGCCCCAAGAGACCCAGTACTTC. Its protein product is CASSLGRPQETQYF.

A word on this clone: A read error is possible here, since a much larger clone lies one base away. The J gene is TRBJ2-7, the V gene TRBV7-9; D unclear. The CDR3 totals 12 residues. Germline assignment: CDR1 SEHNR and CDR2 FQNEAQ (reference sequence). V gave up 1 base and J gave up 2 bases, with 3 bases separating them. CDR3 in DNA: TGTGCCAGCAGCTTAGGGGCCTACGAGCAGTACTTC. Encoded protein: CASSLGAYEQYF.